A single sample is the source of the 18 T cell receptor beta chains below, sequenced in a study of control samples from healthy donors and cancer patients. Here immunoSEQ multiplex PCR was the method, and the copy in TCRdb shows in-frame clones only, minus some. This sample has around 250,000 clones, with over 70% found just once. The sample consisted of PBMCs. Every receptor here comes from a woman aged 55-69 years with lung cancer.

CDR3: CASSADGSSYNEQFF. The CDR3 nucleotides are TGTGCCAGCAGCGCCGACGGGAGCTCCTACAATGAGCAGTTCTTC. This chain uses TRBV5-6 with TRBJ2-1; D is possibly TRBD2 (6 bases). The CDR3 has 15 residues. Trimming took 4 bases from V and 0 from J, leaving 11 bases between them. CDR1 SGHDT and CDR2 YYEEEE come from the germline V gene.

The J gene is TRBJ1-6, the V gene TRBV6-6, with 7 bases identical to TRBD1. V was clipped by 2 bases and J by 10 bases; unmatched bases: 8. CDR3 length equals 15 residues. Germline CDR1 reads MNHNY; CDR2 reads SVGAGI (reference sequence). The CDR3 protein is CASSYPTGLWSPLHF. The CDR3 DNA reads as TGTGCCAGCAGTTACCCGACAGGGCTTTGGTCACCCCTCCACTTT.

The CDR3 DNA sequence: TGTGCCAGCAGCGTACGGACTGTGAACTATGGCTACACCTTC. Translating it yields CASSVRTVNYGYTF. The chain has TRBV3-1 (or the pseudogene TRBV3-2) and TRBJ1-2; D uncertain. Trimming cost V 5 bases and J 2 bases, with 12 bases left between them. CDR1 and CDR2 (germline): LGHDT, YNNKEL (reference sequence). CDR3 length equals 14 residues.

The V gene is TRBV29-1, the J gene TRBJ2-7; no reliable D call. The CDR3 totals 13 residues. Deletions cut 2 bases from V and 2 bases from J, with 10 bases between. CDR1 is SQVTM and CDR2 is ANQGSEA in the germline V gene. The CDR3 nucleotides are TGCAGCGTTGAAACGGACGGAGCCTACGAGCAGTACTTC. Its translation is CSVETDGAYEQYF.

The genes are TRBV5-5 and TRBJ2-2, with D hard to call. The CDR3 is 18 amino acids. V was pared by 4 bases and J by 0 bases, with 19 bases between. Germline lookup yields CDR1 SGHKS and CDR2 YYEKEE (reference sequence). Here the CDR3 DNA reads TGTGCCAGCAGCCCCACCCCCCTGAGCACCTCGAACACCGGGGAGCTGTTTTTT. This encodes CASSPTPLSTSNTGELFF.

The gene calls are TRBV19 and TRBJ1-1; D unclear. The CDR3 extends over 11 amino acids. CDR1 LNHDA and CDR2 SQIVND come from the germline V gene (reference sequence). The V end lost 6 bases, the J end lost 7 bases, and 9 bases lay between the germline ends. This CDR3 is CASRLTGEAFF. The CDR3 coding sequence is TGTGCCAGTAGATTAACCGGTGAAGCTTTCTTT.

The chain recombines TRBV3-1 (or the pseudogene TRBV3-2) with TRBJ2-3; TRBD1 agrees at 9 bases. With V trimmed by 4 bases and J by 2 bases, 4 bases remained unmatched. This CDR3 comprises 15 residues. CDR1 and CDR2 (germline): LGHDT, YNNKEL (reference sequence). The CDR3 reads CASSRGQGITDTQYF. The CDR3 region has the DNA TGTGCCAGCAGCCGAGGACAGGGGATCACAGATACGCAGTATTTT.

The rearrangement joins TRBV3-1 (or the pseudogene TRBV3-2) to TRBJ1-1; D unclear. Germline values: CDR1 LGHDT, CDR2 YNNKEL (reference sequence). The CDR3 loop spans 15 amino acids. Between the trimmed V and J ends, which lost 3 bases and 0 bases, there was a span of 11 bases. CDR3 sequence (DNA): TGTGCCAGCAGCCACCTCTATGTCATGAACACTGAAGCTTTCTTT. This sequence encodes CASSHLYVMNTEAFF.

This sequence joins TRBV29-1 and TRBJ1-1, with D perhaps matching TRBD1 (6 bases). Trimming cost V 5 bases and J 0 bases, with 22 bases left between them. Looked up from germline, CDR1 is SQVTM and CDR2 is ANQGSEA. The CDR3 is 17 amino acids. CDR3 sequence (DNA): TGCAGCGTTTCCGGGAGGGGGACAACAGTTCTGAACACTGAAGCTTTCTTT. This translates into CSVSGRGTTVLNTEAFF. The whole variable domain, remainder taken from reference TRBV29-1 and TRBJ1-1, is SAVISQKPSRDICQRGTSLTIQCQVDSQVTMMFWYRQQPGQSLTLIATANQGSEATYESGFVIDKFPISRPNLTFSTLTVSNMSPEDSSIYLCSVSGRGTTVLNTEAFFGQGTRLTVV.

J is TRBJ2-2 and V is TRBV18; D remains ambiguous. This CDR3 region has 16 residues. Germline lookup yields CDR1 KGHSH and CDR2 LQKENI. V lost 3 bases to trimming and J lost 4 bases, with 15 bases between them. CDR3 sequence (DNA): TGTGCCAGCTCACCCCCCAACGCGGTCGCCACCGGGGAGCTGTTTTTT. Residues: CASSPPNAVATGELFF.

The V call is TRBV12-3 or TRBV12-4, the J call TRBJ1-5, with unresolved D. The CDR3 covers 13 residues. The V end lost 6 bases, the J end lost 4 bases, and 10 bases lay between the germline ends. The chain's CDR3 is CASSLIRNQPQHF. As DNA, the CDR3 is TGTGCCAGCAGCCTTATCCGAAATCAGCCCCAGCATTTT.

This rearrangement joins TRBV28 to TRBJ1-2, with 7 positions matching TRBD1. Per germline, CDR1 MDHEN and CDR2 SYDVKM. The CDR3 covers 13 residues. The junction had 4 bases not matched to a gene; V was cut back by 6 bases and J by 3 bases. CDR3 protein: CASRVTGYYGYTF. CDR3 coding DNA: TGTGCCAGCAGAGTGACAGGGTACTATGGCTACACCTTC.

J is TRBJ2-1 and V is TRBV11-3, with TRBD1 identical over 8 bases. The junction had 7 bases not matched to a gene; V was cut back by 3 bases and J by 12 bases. Germline-derived CDR1 and CDR2 are SGHNT and YENEEA. The CDR3 length is 13 residues. CDR3 in amino acids: CASSFGEGQGQFF. CDR3 bases: TGTGCCAGCAGCTTTGGGGAAGGACAGGGGCAGTTCTTC.

The genes are TRBV3-1 (or the pseudogene TRBV3-2) and TRBJ1-3, with D possibly matching TRBD1 (5 bases). The ends were cut back, 0 bases at V and 8 bases at J, with 11 bases in the middle. From germline, CDR1 is LGHDT and CDR2 YNNKEL (reference sequence). This CDR3 is built from 14 residues. The DNA for the CDR3 is TGTGCCAGCAGCCAAGATGGAGGAGGGGACACCATATATTTT. Translation gives CASSQDGGGDTIYF.

As regards this clone: The sample has other DNA sequences that encode this CDR3 too. The chain uses TRBV18 and TRBJ2-2, with no clear D. Looked up from germline, CDR1 is KGHSH and CDR2 is LQKENI. Trimming removed 2 bases from V and 0 bases from J, with 4 bases in between. The CDR3 spans 14 residues. The CDR3 is CASSPGANTGELFF. The CDR3 DNA is TGTGCCAGCTCACCAGGGGCGAACACCGGGGAGCTGTTTTTT.

This chain joins TRBV4-2 and TRBJ1-2, with D uncertain. The CDR3 has 16 residues. V was clipped by 3 bases and J by 2 bases, with 16 bases between them. Germline V gene lookup returns CDR1 LGHNA and CDR2 YNFKEQ. CDR3 nucleotide sequence: TGTGCCAGCAGCCAGTCGGCGCGGCAGAACAACTATGGCTACACCTTC. Translated, it gives CASSQSARQNNYGYTF.

This sequence joins TRBV5-1 and TRBJ2-5, with 10 bases identical to TRBD1. Per germline, CDR1 SGHRS and CDR2 YFSETQ. This CDR3 has 14 residues. The junction had 0 bases not matched to a gene; V was cut back by 3 bases and J by 1 base. CDR3 amino acids: CASSWDRGQETQYF. CDR3 sequence (DNA): TGCGCCAGCAGCTGGGACAGGGGCCAAGAGACCCAGTACTTC.

The chain is built from TRBV2 and TRBJ2-1; 9 bases are shared with TRBD1. Trimming took 6 bases from V and 9 from J; bases not matched to a gene: 9. The CDR3 spans 14 residues. Germline loops: CDR1 SNHLY, CDR2 FYNNEI. For the CDR3, the DNA is TGTGCCAGCAGAAAGGGGGGACAGGGACGTGAGCAGTTCTTC. Protein sequence: CASRKGGQGREQFF.